Only a few counts were recorded for the clone carrying this T cell receptor beta chain. What it recognizes is unknown. This specimen comes from a study of cytomegalovirus exposure and HLA in healthy donors. The wider study: Assignment to the Caucasian-associated ancestry cluster applied to approximately 80% of the approximately 400 genotyped donors.

A multiplex PCR was run with 60 Vbeta primers and 13 Jbeta primers. Using immunoSEQ multiplex PCR, the repertoire was profiled, and TCRdb retains in-frame clones only, with some absent. The sample includes some 140,000 clones, 75% to 85% of them seen just once. V was shortened by 2 bases and J by 2 bases, with 13 bases between the two germline ends. This CDR3 comprises 15 residues. Germline CDR1 MNHEY, CDR2 SVGAGI. Study findings and constraints: In a later analysis, compared with equally common non-associated chains, HLA-associated beta chains were more expanded. Several V segments, TRBV6-2 and TRBV6-3 among them, could not be told apart and were dropped.

The V gene is TRBV6-5, the J gene TRBJ2-7; tentatively, D is TRBD2 (6 bases). The receptor was isolated from a woman aged 40 to 55 in good health and CMV-seronegative. Sequenced: PBMCs. CDR3 DNA: TGTGCCAGCAGTTACACTACTAGCTCACCCTACGAGCAGTACTTC. Its translation: CASSYTTSSPYEQYF.